This paragraph covers one T cell receptor (beta chain) sequence. The data belong to a study of T cell responses to AZD1222 COVID-19 vaccine. Across the study: Doses given second, at about 4 or about 12 weeks, were pooled.

The CDR3 consists of 14 residues. The V end was cut by 0 bases, the J end by 4 bases, with 9 bases between. Looked up from germline, CDR1 is SGHTA and CDR2 is FQGTGA. Measured with immunoSEQ multiplex PCR; TCRdb has only the in-frame clones, and not every one. This table has 130,000 to 150,000 clones, approximately 90% appearing once. This rearrangement joins TRBV7-3 to TRBJ1-2; TRBD1 might be the D (5 bases). This material consisted of peripheral blood, taken on day 0 of AZD1222 vaccination. The TCR was taken from an adult in good health. The CDR3 loop is CASSLTTESYGYTF. CDR3 bases: TGTGCCAGCAGCTTAACGACAGAGTCCTATGGCTACACCTTC.